This T cell receptor (beta chain) came from a study of T-cell reconstitution after alpha-beta-depleted transplantation in children. The TCRbeta library incorporated unique molecular identifiers. TCRdb analysed the PCR reads with MiXCR anew, one entry per CDR3 protein. In the table there are fewer than 550,000 distinct CDR3 sequences, 11% of which are singletons. J was trimmed by 1 base and V by 5 bases; bases with no gene match: 7. CDR1 LNHDA and CDR2 SQIVND come from the germline V gene (reference sequence). The CDR3 totals 16 residues. This clonotype appeared many times. This TCR came from a human donor who donated a stem cell graft to a child with acute myeloid leukemia. V is TRBV19 and J is TRBJ2-1, with 8 bases that match TRBD2. The sample was PBMCs from the stem cell graft donor, taken from the stem cell graft. The CDR3 loop reads CASSSSIAGSYNEQFF. The DNA of the CDR3 is TGTGCCAGTAGTTCATCAATAGCGGGGTCCTACAATGAGCAGTTCTTC.